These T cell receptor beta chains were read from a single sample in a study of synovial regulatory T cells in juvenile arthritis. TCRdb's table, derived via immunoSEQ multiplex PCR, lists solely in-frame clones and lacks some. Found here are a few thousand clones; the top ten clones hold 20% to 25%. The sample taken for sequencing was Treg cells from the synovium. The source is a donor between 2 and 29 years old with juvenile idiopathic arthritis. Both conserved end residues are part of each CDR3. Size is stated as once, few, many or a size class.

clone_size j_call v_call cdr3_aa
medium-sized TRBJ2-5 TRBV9 CASSVDRGQTQYF
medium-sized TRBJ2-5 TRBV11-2 CASSLGPGGSQETQYF
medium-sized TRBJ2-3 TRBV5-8 CASSLRPGGLDTQYF
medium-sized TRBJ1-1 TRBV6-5 CASSLLTPNTEAFF
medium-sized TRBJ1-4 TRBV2 CATKGYFGEKLFF
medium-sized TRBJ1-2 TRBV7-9 CASSFSRGYGYTF
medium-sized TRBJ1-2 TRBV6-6 CASSLGQGNYGYTF
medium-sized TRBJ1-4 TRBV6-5 CASSLIETEEEKLFF
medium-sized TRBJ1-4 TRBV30 CAWSLGWGRGEKLFF
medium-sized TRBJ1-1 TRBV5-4 CASSSDITGLNTEAFF
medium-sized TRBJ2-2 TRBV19 CASSIPRTGGTGELFF
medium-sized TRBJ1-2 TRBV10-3 CAIRGRQGGYTF